This T cell receptor beta chain was identified during a study of blood T cell repertoires in COVID-19 (TCRdb year 2020). Context from the whole study: Samples from collaborators originated in the United States, Italy and Spain and spanned both the acute and convalescent phases of COVID-19. Where available, HLA class I and class II types were obtained from metadata supplied by the sample provider rather than from assay-based typing. Subjects who had been exposed to COVID-19, were actively infected with it, or had recovered from it provided the deeply sampled blood TCRbeta repertoires that made up the dataset. The material from the prospective study consisted of cDNA or gDNA derived from T cells, B-cell-depleted T cells, or PBMCs. Samples came from the ongoing ImmuneRACE study (first 160 participants) plus 1,254 subjects from 6 global collaborators. The repertoires were released in a freely available public database intended as a resource for research on the immune response to SARS-CoV-2. Nearly every sample came with metadata listing a de-identified subject ID, COVID-19 status, age in years and sex. Overall study outcomes, separate from this receptor: The amount of clinical and demographic metadata varied by source and participant and was provided uncurated.

The junction carries 12 bases between V and J, which are trimmed by 2 bases and 2 bases respectively. The CDR3 numbers 15 residues from cysteine through phenylalanine. Just the 45-base CDR3 DNA is kept, in frame starting at base 1. CDR1 and CDR2 were assigned from the germline V gene (reference sequence) as LNHDA and SQIVND. This clone was seen a handful of times. Its antigen specificity is not known. No per-base quality is available; no much larger clone lies one base away. Participants in the prospective study were enrolled through a virtual design, were aged about 18 to 90 years, and lived in under 25 United States geographic areas. Cohort assignment in the prospective study relied on participant-reported clinical history from a screening survey and a study questionnaire. For ImmuneRACE Cohort 3, a participant was defined as recovered based on two consecutive negative NP/OP PCR tests, clearance by a healthcare professional, or resolution of symptoms. In the prospective study, whole blood, serum and a nasopharyngeal or oropharyngeal swab were collected from each participant by mobile phlebotomists. Additional blood draws and questionnaires over an approximately two-month period could optionally be provided by prospective study participants. Prospective study blood samples were shipped either frozen or at room temperature before DNA extraction.

The immunoSEQ Assay, a bias-controlled multiplex PCR, was used to amplify TCRbeta CDR3 regions from genomic DNA. On the study's bioinformatics: Nucleated cell counts per sample were estimated from amplification of reference gene primers within the assay. To quantify the absolute abundance of each unique TCRbeta CDR3 rearrangement, sequence reads were collapsed and filtered. For each sample, productive Simpson clonality was calculated as the square root of Simpson's diversity index over productive rearrangements. TCRdb carries this immuneACCESS record with in-frame sequences only. Its versions omit some clonotypes, under half of them owing to an unresolved V gene in the studies checked, with the rest unexplained. That table furnishes V, J and clone size, whereas the DNA furnished D and trimming. This sample comprises some 170,000 clones, 65% to 90% of them detected only once. Of the sample, around 15% falls within the top ten clones.

Sequenced material: PBMCs or T cells enriched from blood (not recorded which). The sequence was collected from a man aged 50 or older who had recovered from COVID-19. The chain is encoded by TRBV19 joined to TRBJ1-2, with TRBD1 as a weak D call on 6 bases. The bases are TGTGCCAGTAGTATAACCTCTAGGGGGAACTATGGCTACACCTTC. Translated, this gives CASSITSRGNYGYTF.